This TCR beta chain derives from a study of T cell repertoires in cytomegalovirus infection. TCRdb ran MiXCR on the reads and lists one entry per CDR3 protein. Here the sample spans fewer than 350,000 distinct CDR3 sequences, around a sixth being singletons. The table lists this clonotype with a few counts. The sequencing input was PBMCs. This TCR was sampled from a human donor in good health (CMV status not recorded). Some clones in this sample may be carry-over from other donors' samples.

The CDR3, as DNA: TGTGCCAGCAGCCCCCTCCGGCCGAGAGGCGGCACAGATACGCAGTATTTT. Encoded protein: CASSPLRPRGGTDTQYF. The chain has TRBV7-6 and TRBJ2-3, with D uncertain. V lost 5 bases, J lost 1 base, and 19 bases lay in between. Germline V gives CDR1 SGHVS, CDR2 FNYEAQ. This CDR3 is built from 17 residues.